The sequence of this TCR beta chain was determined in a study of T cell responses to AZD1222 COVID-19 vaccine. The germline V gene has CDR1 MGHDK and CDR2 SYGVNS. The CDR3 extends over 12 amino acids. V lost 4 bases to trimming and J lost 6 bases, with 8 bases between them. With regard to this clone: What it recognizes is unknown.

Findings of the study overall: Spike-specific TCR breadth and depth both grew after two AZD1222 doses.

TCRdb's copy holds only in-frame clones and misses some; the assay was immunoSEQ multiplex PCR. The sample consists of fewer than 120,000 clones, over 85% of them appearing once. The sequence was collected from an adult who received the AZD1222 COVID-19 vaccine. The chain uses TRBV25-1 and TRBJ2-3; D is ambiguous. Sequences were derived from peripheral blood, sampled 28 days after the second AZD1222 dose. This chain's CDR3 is CASSARRDTQYF. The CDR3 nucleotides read TGTGCCAGCAGTGCCCGTAGGGATACGCAGTATTTT.